The subject of this entry is one T cell receptor (beta chain). The data originate from a study of blood T cell repertoires in COVID-19. Study background: The cDNA or gDNA used as material had been derived from T cells, B-cell-depleted T cells, or PBMCs.

Trimming removed 0 bases from V and 7 bases from J, with 16 bases in between. Germline V gives CDR1 LNHDA, CDR2 SQIVND (reference sequence). The CDR3 loop spans 16 amino acids. Under the authors' procedure: Reference gene primer amplification yielded estimated nucleated cell counts. Assay used: immunoSEQ multiplex PCR; TCRdb lists only in-frame clones, some missing. The DNA was the basis for D and trimming; V, J and clone size are from that table. The table lists 250,000 to 350,000 clones, around 83% of them singletons, with approximately 1.2% in the top ten. The specimen sequenced was peripheral blood. This TCR was recovered from a woman aged 45-59 years with acute or convalescent COVID-19. This sequence joins TRBV19 and TRBJ1-5; tentative D call: TRBD1 (5 bases). CDR3 DNA: TGTGCCAGTAGTATAGATGCGGGGGGGGGAAAACAGCCCCAGCATTTT. Protein: CASSIDAGGGKQPQHF.